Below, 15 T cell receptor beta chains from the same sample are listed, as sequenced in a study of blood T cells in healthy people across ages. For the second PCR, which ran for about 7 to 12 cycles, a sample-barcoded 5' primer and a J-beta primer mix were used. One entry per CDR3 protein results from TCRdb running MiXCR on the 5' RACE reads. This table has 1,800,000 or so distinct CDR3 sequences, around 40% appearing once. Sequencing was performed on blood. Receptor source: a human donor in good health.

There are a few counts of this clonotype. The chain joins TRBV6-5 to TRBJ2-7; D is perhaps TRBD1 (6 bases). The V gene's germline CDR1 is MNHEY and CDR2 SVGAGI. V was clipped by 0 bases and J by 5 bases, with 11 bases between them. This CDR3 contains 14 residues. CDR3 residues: CASSYSLGHNEQYF. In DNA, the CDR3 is TGTGCCAGCAGTTACTCATTGGGACATAACGAGCAGTACTTC.

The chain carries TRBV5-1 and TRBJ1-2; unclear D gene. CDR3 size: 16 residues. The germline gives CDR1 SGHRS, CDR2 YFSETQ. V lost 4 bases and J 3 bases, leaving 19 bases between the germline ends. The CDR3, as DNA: TGCGCCAGCAGCCCGGTTGGACCGATAGAACACTATGGCTACACCTTC. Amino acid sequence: CASSPVGPIEHYGYTF.

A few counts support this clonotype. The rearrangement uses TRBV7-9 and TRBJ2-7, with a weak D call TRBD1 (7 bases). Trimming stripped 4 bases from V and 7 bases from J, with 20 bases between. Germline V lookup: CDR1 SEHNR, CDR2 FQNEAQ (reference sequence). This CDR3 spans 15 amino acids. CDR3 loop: CASSSQGEAFGEQYF. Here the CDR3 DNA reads TGTGCCAGCAGCTCCCAGGGGGAGGCCTTTGGGGAGCAGTACTTC.

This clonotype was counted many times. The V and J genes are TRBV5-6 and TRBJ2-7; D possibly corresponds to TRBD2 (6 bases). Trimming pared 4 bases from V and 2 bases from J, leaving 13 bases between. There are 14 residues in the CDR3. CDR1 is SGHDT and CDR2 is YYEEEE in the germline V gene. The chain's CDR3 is CASSLGTETYEQYF. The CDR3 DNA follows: TGTGCCAGCAGCCTCGGGACTGAAACCTACGAGCAGTACTTC.

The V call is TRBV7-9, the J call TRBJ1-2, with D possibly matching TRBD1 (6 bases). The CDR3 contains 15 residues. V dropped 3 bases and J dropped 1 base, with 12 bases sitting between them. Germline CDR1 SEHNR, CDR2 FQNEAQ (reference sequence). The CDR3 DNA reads TGTGCCAGCAGCTTGGGGACACCTCATAACTATGGCTACACCTTC. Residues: CASSLGTPHNYGYTF.

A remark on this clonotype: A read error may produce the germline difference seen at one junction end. The CDR3 sequence: CASSFGGTAVSRANVLTF. In DNA form, the CDR3 reads TGTGCCAGCAGCTTTGGGGGGACAGCGGTCTCTAGGGCCAACGTCCTGACTTTC. This chain uses TRBV7-2 with TRBJ2-6; TRBD1 might be the D (7 bases). The V gene's germline CDR1 is SGHTA and CDR2 FQGNSA. The CDR3 covers 18 residues.

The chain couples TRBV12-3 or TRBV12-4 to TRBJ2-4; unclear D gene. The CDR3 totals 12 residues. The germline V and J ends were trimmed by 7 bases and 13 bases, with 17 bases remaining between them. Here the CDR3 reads CASNRPGNEQYF. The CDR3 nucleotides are TGTGCCAGCAATCGTCCTGGGAATGAGCAGTACTTC.

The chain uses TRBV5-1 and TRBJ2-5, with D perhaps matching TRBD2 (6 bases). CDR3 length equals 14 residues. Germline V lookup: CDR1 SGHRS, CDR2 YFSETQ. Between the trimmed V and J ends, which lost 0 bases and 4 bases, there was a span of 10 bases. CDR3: CASSLESRGETQYF. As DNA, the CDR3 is TGCGCCAGCAGCTTGGAGTCGCGGGGAGAGACCCAGTACTTC.

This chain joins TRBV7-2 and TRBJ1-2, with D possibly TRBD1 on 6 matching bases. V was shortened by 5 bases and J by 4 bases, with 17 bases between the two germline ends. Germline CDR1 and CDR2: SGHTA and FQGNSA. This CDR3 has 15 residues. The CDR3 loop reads CASSAETGLTYGYTF. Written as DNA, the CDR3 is TGTGCCAGCAGCGCCGAGACAGGACTGACCTATGGCTACACCTTC.

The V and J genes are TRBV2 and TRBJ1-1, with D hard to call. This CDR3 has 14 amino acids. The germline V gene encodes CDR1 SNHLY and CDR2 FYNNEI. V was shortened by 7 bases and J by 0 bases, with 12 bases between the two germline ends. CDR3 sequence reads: CASTLGVLNTEAFF. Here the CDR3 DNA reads TGTGCCAGCACCTTGGGAGTCCTGAACACTGAAGCTTTCTTT.

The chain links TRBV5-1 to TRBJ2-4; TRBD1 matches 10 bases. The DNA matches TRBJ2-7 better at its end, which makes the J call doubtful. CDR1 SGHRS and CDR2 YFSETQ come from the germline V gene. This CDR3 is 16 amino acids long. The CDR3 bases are TGCGCCAGCAGCTCGGGGCCGGGACAGGGGCGCTACGAGCAGTACTTC. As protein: CASSSGPGQGRYEQYF.

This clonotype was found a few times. The CDR3 region is CATSVSEIRDGSTDTQYF. CDR3 sequence (DNA): TGTGCCACCAGTGTTTCGGAAATACGGGACGGCTCCACAGATACGCAGTATTTT. The chain combines TRBV24-1 with TRBJ2-3; D is tentatively TRBD1 or TRBD2 (5 bases each). This CDR3 has 18 residues. Trimming removed 5 bases from V and 2 bases from J, with 22 bases in between. The V gene's germline CDR1 is KGHDR and CDR2 SFDVKD.

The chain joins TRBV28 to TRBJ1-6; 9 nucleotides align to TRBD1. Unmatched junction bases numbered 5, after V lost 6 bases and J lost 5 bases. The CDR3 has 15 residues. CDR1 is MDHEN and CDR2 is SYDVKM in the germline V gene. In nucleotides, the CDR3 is TGTGCCAGCAGCGCCGGGGACAGGGATAATTCACCCCTCCACTTT. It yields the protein CASSAGDRDNSPLHF.

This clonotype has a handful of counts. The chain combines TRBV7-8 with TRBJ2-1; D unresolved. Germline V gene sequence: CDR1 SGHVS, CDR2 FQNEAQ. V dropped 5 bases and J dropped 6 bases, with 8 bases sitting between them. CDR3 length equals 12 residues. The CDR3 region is CASSPPANEQFF. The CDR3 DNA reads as TGTGCCAGCAGCCCCCCGGCCAATGAGCAGTTCTTC.

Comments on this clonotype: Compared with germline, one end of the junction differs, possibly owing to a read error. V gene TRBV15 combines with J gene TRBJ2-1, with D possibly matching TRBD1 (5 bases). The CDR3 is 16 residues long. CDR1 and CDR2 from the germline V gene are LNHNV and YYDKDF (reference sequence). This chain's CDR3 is CAASTSTGDLYNEQFF. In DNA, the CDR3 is TGTGCCGCCAGCACCAGTACAGGAGACCTCTACAATGAGCAGTTCTTC.